One sample yielded the 8 T cell receptor beta chains listed below, sequenced in a study of T-cell reconstitution after alpha-beta-depleted transplantation in children. TCRbeta library preparation incorporated unique molecular identifiers. One entry per CDR3 protein results from TCRdb running MiXCR on the PCR reads. The sample lists tens of thousands of distinct CDR3 sequences; 4.9% were seen once. The sequencing used PBMCs, mostly from graft donor cells, collected 180 days after TCRalphabeta/CD19-depleted stem cell transplant. The receptors come from a boy younger than two who had a stem cell transplant for acute myeloid leukemia, so the T cells may come from the graft donor.

This clonotype was found many times. This chain uses TRBV27 with TRBJ2-1, with TRBD2 matching 10 bases. Germline CDR1 reads MNHEY; CDR2 reads SMNVEV (reference sequence). The trim removed 6 bases at V and 8 bases at J, leaving 19 bases unmatched. The CDR3 loop spans 18 amino acids. The CDR3 loop is CASSHVALTSGAFDEQFF. Here the CDR3 DNA reads TGTGCCAGCAGCCACGTCGCCCTCACTAGCGGGGCGTTCGATGAGCAGTTCTTC.

This clonotype appeared many times. For the CDR3, the DNA is TGTGCCAGCAGTTACTTCCCGGGACAGGGGGCGAAGCAGTACTTC. It encodes CASSYFPGQGAKQYF. The chain couples TRBV6-2 or TRBV6-3 to TRBJ2-7, with 12 bases aligning to TRBD1. CDR3 length equals 15 residues. CDR1 and CDR2 (germline): MNHEY, SVGEGT. The V segment lost 1 base and the J segment 8 bases; nucleotides outside the gene matches: 6.

The chain has TRBV5-6 and TRBJ2-1, with 8 bases fitting TRBD2. Germline CDR1 is SGHDT and CDR2 is YYEEEE. After removal of 4 bases from V and 2 bases from J, the junction contained 5 bases not matched to a gene. The CDR3 is 15 residues long. CDR3 sequence (DNA): TGTGCCAGCAGCCTTAGCGGGGTCGCCTACAATGAGCAGTTCTTC. Encoded protein: CASSLSGVAYNEQFF.

The sample holds a few counts of this clonotype. The chain joins TRBV5-5 to TRBJ2-7, with a possible D match to TRBD1 (5 bases). This CDR3 has 15 amino acids. Germline values: CDR1 SGHKS, CDR2 YYEKEE (reference sequence). V gave up 3 bases and J gave up 5 bases, with 18 bases separating them. The CDR3 loop is CASSWGYGEWDEQYF. As DNA, the CDR3 is TGTGCCAGCAGCTGGGGCTACGGAGAATGGGACGAGCAGTACTTC.

This clonotype was seen repeatedly, ten times or more. J is TRBJ2-2 and V is TRBV7-3; D is uncertain. Germline lookup yields CDR1 SGHTA and CDR2 FQGTGA. There are 18 residues in the CDR3. Trimming cost V 2 bases and J 0 bases, with 16 bases left between them. The chain's CDR3 is CASSLASAYYANTGELFF. CDR3 nucleotide sequence: TGTGCCAGCAGCTTAGCATCTGCTTATTATGCGAACACCGGGGAGCTGTTTTTT. The full variable domain, with the rest looked up from reference TRBV7-3 and TRBJ2-2, is GAGVSQTPSNKVTEKGKYVELRCDPISGHTALYWYRQSLGQGPEFLIYFQGTGAADDSGLPNDRFFAVRPEGSVSTLKIQRTERGDSAVYLCASSLASAYYANTGELFFGEGSRLTVL.

There are many counts of this clonotype. The rearrangement uses TRBV20-1 and TRBJ2-7; TRBD1 agrees at 7 bases. The CDR3 is made up of 12 amino acids. Germline V CDR1 and CDR2: DFQATT, SNEGSKA (reference sequence). The V gene end was trimmed by 5 bases and the J gene end by 2 bases; junction bases not matched to a gene: 3. The DNA for the CDR3 is TGCAGTGCTGGGACAGAGACCTACGAGCAGTACTTC. Protein sequence: CSAGTETYEQYF.

This clonotype was seen many times. The chain employs TRBV7-9 and TRBJ2-7; D might be TRBD2 (6 bases). The CDR3 loop spans 15 amino acids. Germline assignment: CDR1 SEHNR and CDR2 FQNEAQ (reference sequence). Trimming cost V 1 base and J 3 bases, with 13 bases left between them. CDR3 in amino acids: CASSLERVRGYEQYF. The CDR3 nucleotides are TGTGCCAGCAGCTTAGAGCGGGTCCGGGGCTACGAGCAGTACTTC.

A single count supports this clonotype. The chain employs TRBV24-1 and TRBJ2-1; TRBD1 is a possible D gene (6 bases). The CDR3 loop spans 14 amino acids. The ends were cut back, 2 bases at V and 4 bases at J, with 8 bases in the middle. Germline V gives CDR1 KGHDR, CDR2 SFDVKD. Here the CDR3 reads CATSDSRGYNEQFF. CDR3 sequence (DNA): TGTGCCACCAGTGATTCGAGGGGGTACAATGAGCAGTTCTTC.